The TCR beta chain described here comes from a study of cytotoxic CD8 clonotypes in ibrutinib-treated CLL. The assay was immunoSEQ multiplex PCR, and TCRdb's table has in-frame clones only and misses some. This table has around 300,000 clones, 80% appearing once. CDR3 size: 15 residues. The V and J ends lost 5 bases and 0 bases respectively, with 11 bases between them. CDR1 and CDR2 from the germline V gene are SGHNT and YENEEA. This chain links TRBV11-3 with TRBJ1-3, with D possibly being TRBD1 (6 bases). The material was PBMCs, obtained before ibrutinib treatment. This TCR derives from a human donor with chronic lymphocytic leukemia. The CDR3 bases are TGTGCCAGCAGCCATGCGGGGGCCTCTGGAAACACCATATATTTT. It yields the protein CASSHAGASGNTIYF.